Following are 7 T cell receptor beta chains from one sample sequenced in a study of cytomegalovirus exposure and HLA in healthy donors. Use of 60 Vbeta and 13 Jbeta primers characterized the PCR. Assay used: immunoSEQ multiplex PCR; TCRdb lists only in-frame clones, some missing. Found here are some 180,000 clones, around 77% of them singletons; the top ten hold under 3%. Input material: PBMCs. The source is a woman in her 30s in good health and CMV-seronegative.

This clone showed up just a few times. The CDR3 protein is CASSRQGAHYNEQFF. Written as DNA, the CDR3 is TGTGCCAGCAGTAGACAGGGGGCGCACTACAATGAGCAGTTCTTC. This chain uses TRBV27 with TRBJ2-1; 10 bases are a match to TRBD1. The CDR3 length is 15 residues. Germline V gives CDR1 MNHEY, CDR2 SMNVEV (reference sequence). Losses at the gene ends were 5 bases for V and 3 bases for J; bases not matched to a gene: 4.

The rearrangement joins TRBV18 to TRBJ1-2; D remains ambiguous. Germline CDR1 and CDR2: KGHSH and LQKENI. V lost 6 bases and J 0 bases, leaving 11 bases between the germline ends. This CDR3 is built from 14 residues. CDR3 in amino acids: CASSPPIANYGYTF. The CDR3 DNA follows: TGTGCCAGCTCCCCCCCGATAGCTAACTATGGCTACACCTTC.

The chain joins TRBV2 to TRBJ1-1, with a possible D match to TRBD1 (5 bases). The V gene's germline CDR1 is SNHLY and CDR2 FYNNEI. The CDR3 runs to 14 residues. The V end lost 4 bases, the J end lost 5 bases, and 14 bases lay between the germline ends. The CDR3 DNA reads TGTGCCAGCAGTGGGTTTAGGGGCGTGACTGAAGCTTTCTTT. This codes for CASSGFRGVTEAFF.

The chain joins TRBV29-1 to TRBJ2-3; D not resolved. This CDR3 is built from 12 residues. V dropped 7 bases and J dropped 1 base, with 9 bases sitting between them. The germline CDR1 and CDR2 sequences are SQVTM and ANQGSEA. The CDR3 is CSEEAGTDTQYF. The CDR3 DNA is TGCAGCGAAGAGGCAGGCACAGATACGCAGTATTTT.

The chain recombines TRBV5-6 with TRBJ1-5, with TRBD1 as a possible D gene (5 bases). This CDR3 is built from 13 residues. Between the trimmed V and J ends, which lost 4 bases and 4 bases, there was a span of 9 bases. Germline lookup yields CDR1 SGHDT and CDR2 YYEEEE. The CDR3 loop reads CASSLDRNQPQHF. DNA of the CDR3: TGTGCCAGCAGCCTCGACAGAAATCAGCCCCAGCATTTT.

The chain couples TRBV29-1 to TRBJ2-5; 12 positions match TRBD1. With V trimmed by 4 bases and J by 5 bases, 5 bases remained unmatched. The CDR3 is 14 amino acids. Germline assignment: CDR1 SQVTM and CDR2 ANQGSEA. The CDR3 loop is CSVGGTGGGETQYF. In nucleotides, the CDR3 is TGCAGCGTTGGTGGGACAGGGGGCGGTGAGACCCAGTACTTC.

The chain couples TRBV5-4 to TRBJ2-7, with 9 positions matching TRBD2. The CDR3 has 16 residues. The V gene's germline CDR1 is SGHNT and CDR2 YYREEE (reference sequence). V was clipped by 0 bases and J by 4 bases; unmatched bases: 8. This CDR3 is CASSLGGAGGQYEQYF. The CDR3 nucleotides read TGTGCCAGCAGCTTGGGAGGGGCGGGGGGGCAGTACGAGCAGTACTTC.